The rows below give T cell receptor beta chains drawn from one sample of a study of graft-versus-host responses after intestinal transplantation. No antigens are known for them. Sequencing used immunoSEQ multiplex PCR; TCRdb keeps in-frame clones, though not all of them. Of around 69,000 clones in the sample, around 91% were seen once. The sequences come from unstimulated CD8+ T cells sorted from spleen or lymph node cells, collected before transplant. All receptors come from a human donor who was the organ donor for an intestinal transplant. The CDR3 runs from the conserved cysteine through the conserved F or W. A D gene is named only where the DNA matches it firmly. Expanded clones get a size class; other rows say once, few or many, or leave the size out.

v_call	clone_size	j_call	d_call	cdr3_length	cdr3_nt	cdr3_aa
TRBV9	NA	TRBJ1-5	NA	14	TGTGCCAGCAACGACGGGAACGGGGATCAGCCCCAGCATTTT	CASNDGNGDQPQHF
TRBV27	NA	TRBJ1-1	TRBD1	17	TGTGCCAGCAGTTTTTGGTCTCAGGGGGGTTTGTGGACTGAAGCTTTCTTT	CASSFWSQGGLWTEAFF
TRBV7-9	NA	TRBJ1-6	TRBD1	15	TGTGCCAGCAGCTCCTCTACAGGGGAAAATTCACCCCTCCACTTT	CASSSSTGENSPLHF
TRBV7-2	few	TRBJ1-3	NA	12	TGTGCCAGCAGCTTTCGGGGATACACCATATATTTT	CASSFRGYTIYF
TRBV5-6	NA	TRBJ1-2	NA	13	TGTGCCAGCAGCTTGGCGGGACTGTATGGCTACACCTTC	CASSLAGLYGYTF
TRBV7-8	NA	TRBJ1-5	TRBD1	15	TGTGCCAGCAGCGGTGCCGGGACAGGGAATCAGCCCCAGCATTTT	CASSGAGTGNQPQHF
TRBV2	NA	TRBJ2-6	NA	16	TGTGCCAGCAGTGGGGGAGAGAGCTCTGGGGCCAACGTCCTGACTTTC	CASSGGESSGANVLTF
TRBV7-9	NA	TRBJ2-2	TRBD2	17	TGTGCCAGCAGCTTAGCGCCGCGGGGGGGGGCCAACGGGGAGCTGTTTTTT	CASSLAPRGGANGELFF
TRBV29-1	NA	TRBJ2-3	NA	13	TGCAGCGTTGAAGAACAGAGCACAGATACGCAGTATTTT	CSVEEQSTDTQYF
TRBV28	NA	TRBJ1-2	TRBD1	16	TGTGCCAGCAGCCCCGCCGGGACAGGGATGGGCTATGGCTACACCTTC	CASSPAGTGMGYGYTF
TRBV15	NA	TRBJ1-3	NA	14	TGTGCCACCAAGAAACAGGGTCTAGGGGACACCATATATTTT	CATKKQGLGDTIYF
TRBV27	NA	TRBJ1-3	NA	14	TGTGCCAGCGCGGGGGGCACCTCTGGAAACACCATATATTTT	CASAGGTSGNTIYF
TRBV11-2	NA	TRBJ1-1	NA	16	TGTGCCAGCAGCTTATCGAGGGGGGGGCCGAACACTGAAGCTTTCTTT	CASSLSRGGPNTEAFF
TRBV2	NA	TRBJ2-2	NA	14	TGTGCCAGCAGTGTTCGGAGCAACACCGGGGAGCTGTTTTTT	CASSVRSNTGELFF
TRBV28	NA	TRBJ1-4	NA	14	TGTGCCAGCAGCCGGGACATCAACATCGTAACGCTGTTTTTT	CASSRDINIVTLFF
TRBV9	once	TRBJ2-5	TRBD2	15	TGTGCCAGCAGCGTAAGGGCGGGGGTCCAAGAGACCCAGTACTTC	CASSVRAGVQETQYF
TRBV4-1	once	TRBJ2-3	NA	18	TGCGCCAGCAGCCAAGTTATACCCCGGGGCGGGGGCACAGATACGCAGTATTTT	CASSQVIPRGGGTDTQYF
TRBV22-1	NA	TRBJ1-2	NA	16	TGTCCTGGGAGCGCAGCCGTGACAGGACAAACCTATGGCTACACCTTC	CPGSAAVTGQTYGYTF
TRBV15	once	TRBJ2-1	NA	15	TGTGCCACCAGCCCCCGGGCGGGGTTCTACAATGAGCAGTTCTTC	CATSPRAGFYNEQFF
TRBV5-1	NA	TRBJ1-4	TRBD1	15	TGCGCCAGCAGCCCCCTCAGGGGGTCTAATGAAAAACTGTTTTTT	CASSPLRGSNEKLFF
TRBV14	NA	TRBJ2-1	NA	15	TGTGCCAGCAGCCAAGGAAGGGGCGCGTACAATGAGCAGTTCTTC	CASSQGRGAYNEQFF
TRBV28	NA	TRBJ1-1	NA	14	TGTGCCAGCAGTCGGGACTTCCAGAACACTGAAGCTTTCTTT	CASSRDFQNTEAFF
TRBV27	NA	TRBJ2-2	TRBD1	17	TGTGCCAGCAGTTTAACTACGACAGGGGTGGGCACCGGGGAGCTGTTTTTT	CASSLTTTGVGTGELFF
TRBV28	NA	TRBJ2-5	TRBD2	14	TGTGCCAGCAGTCCACGGACTAGTCAAGAGACCCAGTACTTC	CASSPRTSQETQYF
TRBV28	NA	TRBJ1-3	NA	14	TGTGCCAGCAGTTTAACGGACACTGGAAACACCATATATTTT	CASSLTDTGNTIYF
TRBV5-1	NA	TRBJ2-5	NA	14	TGCGCCAGCAGCTTGGCGGGAAACCAAGAGACCCAGTACTTC	CASSLAGNQETQYF
TRBV2	NA	TRBJ2-2	TRBD2	18	TGTGCCAGCAGGGTCACTAGCGGGGGGGCATCGAACACCGGGGAGCTGTTTTTT	CASRVTSGGASNTGELFF
TRBV7-2	NA	TRBJ1-2	NA	16	TGTGCCAGCAGCTTGGTGTCATCCGGGGGAGCCTATGGCTACACCTTC	CASSLVSSGGAYGYTF
TRBV28	NA	TRBJ1-2	TRBD1	14	TGTGCCAGCAGTTTATACAGGGGGAACTATGGCTACACCTTC	CASSLYRGNYGYTF
TRBV29-1	NA	TRBJ1-2	NA	14	TGCAGCGTTGAAAGCCCATCCGCTAACTATGGCTACACCTTC	CSVESPSANYGYTF
TRBV7-6	NA	TRBJ2-1	TRBD2	16	TGTGCCAGCAGCTTAGGGACTAGCGGGGGCCCAGGTGAGCAGTTCTTC	CASSLGTSGGPGEQFF
TRBV19	once	TRBJ1-1	NA	14	TGTGCCAGTAGTTGGGGCGTAATGAACACTGAAGCTTTCTTT	CASSWGVMNTEAFF
TRBV7-6	NA	TRBJ1-1	NA	16	TGTGCCAGCAGCCCCGACGGAGGGAATCGGAACACTGAAGCTTTCTTT	CASSPDGGNRNTEAFF
TRBV30	NA	TRBJ2-1	NA	12	TGTGCCTGGAGTGCCTCGTCCAATGAGCAGTTCTTC	CAWSASSNEQFF
TRBV12-2	once	TRBJ1-5	NA	21	TGTGCAAGTCGCTTACCGGGACAGGGGATTTTAATGGGGGGACACAATCAGCCCCAGCATTTT	CASRLPGQGILMGGHNQPQHF
TRBV4-3	NA	TRBJ1-1	NA	18	TGCGCCAGCAGCCAAGATGTGGAGAGGCGATTGGAGGACACTGAAGCTTTCTTT	CASSQDVERRLEDTEAFF
TRBV6-5	NA	TRBJ2-1	TRBD1	13	TGTGCCAGCGGAGGACAGGGGTCGACTGAGCAGTTCTTC	CASGGQGSTEQFF
TRBV9	NA	TRBJ1-2	NA	14	TGTGCCAGCAGCGTAGATGAGGCCAACTATGGCTACACCTTC	CASSVDEANYGYTF
TRBV29-1	NA	TRBJ2-1	NA	11	TGCAGCGCCCGGTCCTACAATGAGCAGTTCTTC	CSARSYNEQFF
TRBV9	NA	TRBJ1-4	NA	18	TGTGCCAGCAGTAGACCAAAACAGGGTGATGCAACTAATGAAAAACTGTTTTTT	CASSRPKQGDATNEKLFF
TRBV18	NA	TRBJ2-3	TRBD2	19	TGTGCCAGCTCACTCCTGAACGGTGAGCGGGGAACTAGCACAGATACGCAGTATTTT	CASSLLNGERGTSTDTQYF
TRBV10-1	NA	TRBJ2-1	TRBD1	14	TGCGCCAGCAGTGCGGGACAGGGTATCAATGAGCAGTTCTTC	CASSAGQGINEQFF
TRBV9	NA	TRBJ2-3	NA	16	TGTGCCAGCAGCGTAGAAGGGGGGGGGCCTGCAGATACGCAGTATTTT	CASSVEGGGPADTQYF
TRBV4-2	NA	TRBJ2-3	TRBD2	16	TGTGCCAGCAGCCAAGCGGTAGCGGGGGACACAGATACGCAGTATTTT	CASSQAVAGDTDTQYF
TRBV28	NA	TRBJ1-3	NA	15	TGTGCCAGCAGTTTCCCCGGCAGGGGCCAAAACACCATATATTTT	CASSFPGRGQNTIYF
TRBV6-6	NA	TRBJ2-3	NA	13	TGTGCCAGTACAGGGTTTTACAAAGATACGCAGTATTTT	CASTGFYKDTQYF
TRBV5-1	NA	TRBJ2-1	TRBD2	18	TGCGCCAGCAGCTTGGGGCTAGCGGAGAGGAGCTCCTACAATGAGCAGTTCTTC	CASSLGLAERSSYNEQFF
TRBV7-6	NA	TRBJ2-1	TRBD1	15	TGTGCCAGTAAAAACGGGACAGGGACCTACAATGAGCAGTTCTTC	CASKNGTGTYNEQFF
TRBV5-1	NA	TRBJ2-3	TRBD2	14	TGCGCCAGCAGCGGGAGCGGGGGGGCCGATACGCAGTATTTT	CASSGSGGADTQYF
TRBV6-4	NA	TRBJ2-3	TRBD2	15	TGTGCCAGCAGTGCTAGCGGGGGGAGCACAGATACGCAGTATTTT	CASSASGGSTDTQYF